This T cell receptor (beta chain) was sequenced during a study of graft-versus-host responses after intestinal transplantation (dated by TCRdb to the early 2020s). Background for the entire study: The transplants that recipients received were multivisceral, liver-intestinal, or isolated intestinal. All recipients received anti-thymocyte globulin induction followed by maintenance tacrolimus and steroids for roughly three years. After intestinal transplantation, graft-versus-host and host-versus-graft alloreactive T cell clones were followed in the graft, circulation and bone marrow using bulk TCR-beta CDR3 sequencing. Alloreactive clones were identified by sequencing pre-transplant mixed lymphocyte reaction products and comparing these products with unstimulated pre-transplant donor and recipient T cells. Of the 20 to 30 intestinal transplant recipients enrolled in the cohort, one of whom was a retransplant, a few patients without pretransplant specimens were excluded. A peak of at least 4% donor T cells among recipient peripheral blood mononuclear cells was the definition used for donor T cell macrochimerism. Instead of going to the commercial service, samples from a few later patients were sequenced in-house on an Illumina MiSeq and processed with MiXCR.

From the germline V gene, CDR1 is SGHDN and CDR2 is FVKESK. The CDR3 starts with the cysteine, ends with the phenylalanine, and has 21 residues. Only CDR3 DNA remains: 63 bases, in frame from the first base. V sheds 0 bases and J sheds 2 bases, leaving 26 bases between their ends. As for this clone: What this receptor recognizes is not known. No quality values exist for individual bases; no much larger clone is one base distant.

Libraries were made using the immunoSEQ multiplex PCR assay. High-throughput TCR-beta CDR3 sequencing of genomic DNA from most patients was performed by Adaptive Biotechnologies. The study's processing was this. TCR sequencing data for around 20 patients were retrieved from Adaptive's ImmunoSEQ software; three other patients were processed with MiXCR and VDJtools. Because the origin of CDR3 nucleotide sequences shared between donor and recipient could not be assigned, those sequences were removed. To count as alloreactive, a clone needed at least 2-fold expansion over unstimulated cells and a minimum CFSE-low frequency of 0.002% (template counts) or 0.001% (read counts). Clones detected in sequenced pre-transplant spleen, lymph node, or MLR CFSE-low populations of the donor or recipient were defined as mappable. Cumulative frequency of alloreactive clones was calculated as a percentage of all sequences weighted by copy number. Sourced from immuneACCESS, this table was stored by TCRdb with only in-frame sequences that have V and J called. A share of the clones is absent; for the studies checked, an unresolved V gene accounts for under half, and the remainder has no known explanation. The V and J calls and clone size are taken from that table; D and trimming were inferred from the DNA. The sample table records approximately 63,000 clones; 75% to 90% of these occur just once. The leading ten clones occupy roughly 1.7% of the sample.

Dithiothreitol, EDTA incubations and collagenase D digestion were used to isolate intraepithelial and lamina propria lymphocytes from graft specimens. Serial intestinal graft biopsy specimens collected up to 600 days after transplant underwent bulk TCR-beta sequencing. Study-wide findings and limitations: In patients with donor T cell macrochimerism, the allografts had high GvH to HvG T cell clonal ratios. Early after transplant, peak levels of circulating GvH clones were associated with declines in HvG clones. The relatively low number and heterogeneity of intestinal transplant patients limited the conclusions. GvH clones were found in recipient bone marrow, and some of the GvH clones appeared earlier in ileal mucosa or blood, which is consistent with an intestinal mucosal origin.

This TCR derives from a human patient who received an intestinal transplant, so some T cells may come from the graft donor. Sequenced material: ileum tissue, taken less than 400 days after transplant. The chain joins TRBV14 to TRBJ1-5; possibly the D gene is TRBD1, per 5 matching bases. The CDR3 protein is CASSQERTTSGGCGCNQPQHF. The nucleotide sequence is TGTGCCAGCAGCCAAGAAAGAACAACTTCGGGGGGTTGCGGTTGCAATCAGCCCCAGCATTTT.